The rows below give T cell receptor beta chains drawn from one sample of a study of shared clonotypes between healthy human individuals. The table came from immunoSEQ multiplex PCR; TCRdb's copy has only in-frame clones and leaves some out. The table records 560,000 or so clones, 95% to 96% of them present only once. The sample taken for sequencing was naive CD8+ T cells sorted from blood. The receptor source for this set is a woman in her twenties or thirties in good health. The CDR3 runs from the conserved cysteine through the conserved F or W. Fields, in order: V gene, CDR3 protein.

V: TRBV10-2
CDR3: CASSAPRTGGLDTGELFF

V: TRBV5-4
CDR3: CASSLANEQFF

V: TRBV28
CDR3: CASRRQLSSYEQYF

V: TRBV27
CDR3: CASSLQNPGPPGIEQFF

V: TRBV27
CDR3: CASSPGGANEQFF

V: TRBV6-4
CDR3: CASSDGSGNEQFF

V: TRBV5-8
CDR3: CASSLGEHASYEQYF

V: TRBV5-6
CDR3: CASGEGASGSEEQFF

V: TRBV6-5
CDR3: CASSHAGSYGEKLFF

V: TRBV13
CDR3: CASSPLAGGNEQFF

V: TRBV11-2
CDR3: CASSADSAPDTQYF

V: TRBV29-1
CDR3: CSVETGGYLDGYTF

V: TRBV25-1
CDR3: CASTPGVTTEAFF

V: TRBV7-9
CDR3: CASSRGLADYEQYF

V: TRBV27
CDR3: CASSLETGAYEQYF

V: TRBV15
CDR3: CATSREGLENTEAFF

V: TRBV11-2
CDR3: CASSLEGTGELFF

V: TRBV27
CDR3: CASTVARGTDTQYF

V: TRBV28
CDR3: CASSFQRPLNEQFF

V: TRBV7-8
CDR3: CASSPGESYEQYF

V: TRBV19
CDR3: CASSPGGLGDEQYF

V: TRBV5-6
CDR3: CASSLREAHNEQFF

V: TRBV28
CDR3: CASSFGPRGEQFF

V: TRBV7-6
CDR3: CASSLAGQNSYTF

V: TRBV6-5
CDR3: CASSYSLYEQYF

V: TRBV15
CDR3: CATSDQPSYEQYF

V: TRBV27
CDR3: CATGSGQTYEQYF

V: TRBV4-1
CDR3: CASSQDFRQGPYF

V: TRBV4-2
CDR3: CASSQGRATSNQPQHF

V: TRBV9
CDR3: CASSTNSGSSYEQYF

V: TRBV27
CDR3: CASSWTSGASTDTQYF

V: TRBV19
CDR3: CASSMSSGGYEQYF

V: TRBV28
CDR3: CASSWTKHGYTF

V: TRBV11-2
CDR3: CASSPGRGYSGNTIYF

V: TRBV5-5
CDR3: CASSFPDGAYGYTF

V: TRBV5-8
CDR3: CASSLGVGQGSYEQYF

V: TRBV19
CDR3: CASIGEKTGELFF

V: TRBV5-1
CDR3: CASSFGTSGPSYEQYF

V: TRBV5-6
CDR3: CASSLAGTGYYNEQFF